This T cell receptor (beta chain) was recovered during a study of T cells in Graves' hyperthyroidism and ophthalmopathy. Study-wide results and limits: Also found in blood were most expanded thyroid clonotypes above 0.001.

RNA transcripts provided the source from which TCR beta CDR3 regions were amplified. HTBI primers drove first-round RT-PCR of the TCR CDR3. TCRdb reprocessed the multiplex PCR reads with MiXCR, giving one entry per CDR3 protein. The table records some 650,000 distinct CDR3 sequences, more than 15% of them present only once. This clonotype was seen ten or more times. Its antigen is still unknown. Each diagnosis was grounded in clinical symptoms, serum thyroxine and TRAb, thyroid ultrasound, and orbital computed tomography. The authors obtained PBMCs from about 9.5 ml of fresh peripheral blood. The CDR3 has 13 residues. Trimming cost V 11 bases and J 4 bases, with 17 bases left between them. Germline CDR1 reads ENHRY; CDR2 reads SYGVKD.

The sequenced sample was blood. The TCR sequence derives from a woman aged 40 to 50 with Graves' ophthalmopathy. The chain carries TRBV10-3 and TRBJ1-1, with D perhaps matching TRBD1 (6 bases). The CDR3 is CASQVTGITEAFF. CDR3 DNA: TGTGCCTCCCAGGTAACAGGGATCACTGAAGCTTTCTTT.